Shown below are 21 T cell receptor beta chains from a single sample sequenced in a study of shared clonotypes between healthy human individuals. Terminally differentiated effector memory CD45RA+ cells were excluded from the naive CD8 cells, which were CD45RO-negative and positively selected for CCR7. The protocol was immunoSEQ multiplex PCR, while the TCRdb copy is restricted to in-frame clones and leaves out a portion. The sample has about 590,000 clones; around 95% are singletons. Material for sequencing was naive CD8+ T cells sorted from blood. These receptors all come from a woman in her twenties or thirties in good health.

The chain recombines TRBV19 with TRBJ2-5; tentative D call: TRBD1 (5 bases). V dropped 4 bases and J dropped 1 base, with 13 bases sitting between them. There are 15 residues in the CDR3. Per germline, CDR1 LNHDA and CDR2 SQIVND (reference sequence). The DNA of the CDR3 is TGTGCCAGTAGTACCCGACAGCTTTTCCAAGAGACCCAGTACTTC. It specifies CASSTRQLFQETQYF.

As DNA, the CDR3 is TGTGCCAGTAGTGGCGCGGGGGAACAAGAGACCCAGTACTTC. This gives the protein CASSGAGEQETQYF. This sequence joins TRBV19 and TRBJ2-5; TRBD2 agrees at 7 bases. V was clipped by 5 bases and J by 2 bases; unmatched bases: 5. The CDR3 spans 14 residues. CDR1 is LNHDA and CDR2 is SQIVND in the germline V gene (reference sequence).

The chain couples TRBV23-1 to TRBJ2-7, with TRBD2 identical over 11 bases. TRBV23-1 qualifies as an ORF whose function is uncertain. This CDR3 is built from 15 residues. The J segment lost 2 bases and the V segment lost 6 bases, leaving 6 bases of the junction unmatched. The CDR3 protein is CASSPTSGSPYEQYF. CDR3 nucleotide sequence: TGCGCCAGCAGCCCTACTAGCGGGAGTCCCTACGAGCAGTACTTC.

CDR3 DNA sequence: TGTGCCAGCAGCGTAGGGACGAGAAGTGAGCAGTTCTTC. Translated, it gives CASSVGTRSEQFF. The rearrangement uses TRBV9 and TRBJ2-1; D gene unclear. The V end lost 0 bases, the J end lost 9 bases, and 10 bases lay between the germline ends. This CDR3 contains 13 residues. Germline lookup yields CDR1 SGDLS and CDR2 YYNGEE.

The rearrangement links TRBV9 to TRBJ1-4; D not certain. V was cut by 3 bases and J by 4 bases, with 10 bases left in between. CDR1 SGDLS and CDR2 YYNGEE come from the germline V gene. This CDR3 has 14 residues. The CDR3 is CASSGTGNNEKLFF. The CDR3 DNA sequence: TGTGCCAGCAGCGGGACGGGAAATAATGAAAAACTGTTTTTT.

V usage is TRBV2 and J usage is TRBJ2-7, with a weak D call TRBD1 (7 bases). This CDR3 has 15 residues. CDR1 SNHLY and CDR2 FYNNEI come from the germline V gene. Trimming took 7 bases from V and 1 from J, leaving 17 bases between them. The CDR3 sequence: CASMEGAGQSYEQYF. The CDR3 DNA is TGTGCCAGCATGGAAGGGGCGGGACAGTCCTACGAGCAGTACTTC.

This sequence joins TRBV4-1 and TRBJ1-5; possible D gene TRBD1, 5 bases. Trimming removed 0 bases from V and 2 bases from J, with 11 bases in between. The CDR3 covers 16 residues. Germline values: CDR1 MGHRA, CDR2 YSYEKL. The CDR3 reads CASSQEGVQGNQPQHF. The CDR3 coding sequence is TGCGCCAGCAGCCAAGAAGGGGTACAGGGCAATCAGCCCCAGCATTTT.

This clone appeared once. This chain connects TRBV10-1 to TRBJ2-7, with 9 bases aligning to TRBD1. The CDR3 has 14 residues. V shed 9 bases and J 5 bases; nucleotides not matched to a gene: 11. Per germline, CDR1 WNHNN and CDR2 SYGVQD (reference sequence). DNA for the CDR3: TGCGCCAGAAAACCGGGACAGGGCTACGACGAGCAGTACTTC. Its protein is CARKPGQGYDEQYF.

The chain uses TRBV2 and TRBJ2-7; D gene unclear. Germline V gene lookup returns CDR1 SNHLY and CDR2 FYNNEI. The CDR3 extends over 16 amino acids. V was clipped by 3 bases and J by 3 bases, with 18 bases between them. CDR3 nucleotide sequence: TGTGCCAGCAGTGAGCTTTCGACGGCCCCCCGCTACGAGCAGTACTTC. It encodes CASSELSTAPRYEQYF.

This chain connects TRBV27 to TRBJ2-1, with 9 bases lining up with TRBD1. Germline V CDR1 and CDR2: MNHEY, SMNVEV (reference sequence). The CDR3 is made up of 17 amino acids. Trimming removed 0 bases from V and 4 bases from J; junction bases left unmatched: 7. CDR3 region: CASSLSRGTGYYNEQFF. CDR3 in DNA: TGTGCCAGCAGTTTATCCAGGGGGACAGGGTATTACAATGAGCAGTTCTTC.

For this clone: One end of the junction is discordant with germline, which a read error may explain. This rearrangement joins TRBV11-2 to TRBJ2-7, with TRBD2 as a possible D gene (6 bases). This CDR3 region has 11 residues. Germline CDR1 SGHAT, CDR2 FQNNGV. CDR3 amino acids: CASSSSGVRFF. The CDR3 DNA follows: TGTGCCAGCAGTTCATCGGGAGTCAGGTTCTTC.

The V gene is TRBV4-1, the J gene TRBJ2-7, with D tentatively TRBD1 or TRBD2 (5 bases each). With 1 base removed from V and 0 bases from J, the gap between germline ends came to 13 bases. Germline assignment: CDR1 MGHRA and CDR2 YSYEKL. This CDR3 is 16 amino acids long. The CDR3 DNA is TGCGCCAGCAGCCAAGGTTTGACGGGACCCTCCTACGAGCAGTACTTC. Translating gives CASSQGLTGPSYEQYF.

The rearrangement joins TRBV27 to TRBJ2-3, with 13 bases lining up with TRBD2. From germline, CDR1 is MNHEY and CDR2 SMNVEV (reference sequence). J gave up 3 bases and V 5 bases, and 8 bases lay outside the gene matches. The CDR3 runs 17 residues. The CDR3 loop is CASSRITSGGGTDTQYF. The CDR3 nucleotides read TGTGCCAGCAGTCGTATCACTAGCGGGGGGGGGACAGATACGCAGTATTTT.

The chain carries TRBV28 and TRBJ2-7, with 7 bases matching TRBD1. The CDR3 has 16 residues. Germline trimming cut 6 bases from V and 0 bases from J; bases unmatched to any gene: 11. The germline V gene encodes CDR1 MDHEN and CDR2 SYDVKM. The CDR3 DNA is TGTGCCAGCAGCTACCTCAGGGGGACAAACTCCTACGAGCAGTACTTC. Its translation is CASSYLRGTNSYEQYF.

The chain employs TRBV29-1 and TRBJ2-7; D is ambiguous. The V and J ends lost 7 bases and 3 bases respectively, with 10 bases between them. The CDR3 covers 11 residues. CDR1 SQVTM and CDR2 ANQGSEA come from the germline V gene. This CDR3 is CSAIDGYEQYF. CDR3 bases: TGCAGCGCCATAGACGGCTACGAGCAGTACTTC.

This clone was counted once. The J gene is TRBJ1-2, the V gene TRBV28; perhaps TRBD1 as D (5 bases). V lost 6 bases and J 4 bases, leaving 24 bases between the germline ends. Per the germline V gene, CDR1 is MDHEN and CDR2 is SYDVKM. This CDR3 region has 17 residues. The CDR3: CASSTIVTYDSFYGYTF. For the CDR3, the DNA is TGTGCCAGCAGCACAATCGTAACTTATGACAGCTTCTATGGCTACACCTTC.

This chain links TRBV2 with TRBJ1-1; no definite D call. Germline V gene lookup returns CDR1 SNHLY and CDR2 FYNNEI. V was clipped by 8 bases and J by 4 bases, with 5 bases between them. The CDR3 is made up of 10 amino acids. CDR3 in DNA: TGTGCCAGCGGCGTCACTGAAGCTTTCTTT. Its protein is CASGVTEAFF.

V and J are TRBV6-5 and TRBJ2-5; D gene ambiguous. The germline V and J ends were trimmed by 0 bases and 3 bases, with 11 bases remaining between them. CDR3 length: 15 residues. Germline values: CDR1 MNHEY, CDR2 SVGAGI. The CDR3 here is CASSYSSRLEETQYF. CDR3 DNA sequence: TGTGCCAGCAGTTACTCGAGCAGGCTTGAAGAGACCCAGTACTTC.

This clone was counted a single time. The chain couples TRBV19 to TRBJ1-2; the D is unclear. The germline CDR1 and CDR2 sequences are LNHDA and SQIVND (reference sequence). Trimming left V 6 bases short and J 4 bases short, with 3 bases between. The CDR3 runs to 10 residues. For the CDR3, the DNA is TGTGCCAGTAGCTCCTATGGCTACACCTTC. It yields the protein CASSSYGYTF.

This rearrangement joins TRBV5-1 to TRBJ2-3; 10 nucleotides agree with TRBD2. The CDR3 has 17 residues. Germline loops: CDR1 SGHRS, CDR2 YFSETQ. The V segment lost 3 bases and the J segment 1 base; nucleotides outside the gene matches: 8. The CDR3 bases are TGCGCCAGCAGCTACCCCCCTAGCGGGAGCGGCACAGATACGCAGTATTTT. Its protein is CASSYPPSGSGTDTQYF.

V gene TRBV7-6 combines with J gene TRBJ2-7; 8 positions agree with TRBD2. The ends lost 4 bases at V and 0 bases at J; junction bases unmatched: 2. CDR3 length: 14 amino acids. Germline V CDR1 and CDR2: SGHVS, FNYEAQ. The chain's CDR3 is CASSSGLVSYEQYF. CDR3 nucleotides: TGTGCCAGCAGCTCGGGACTAGTCTCCTACGAGCAGTACTTC.